Shown below are 7 T cell receptor beta chains from a single sample sequenced in a study of graft-versus-host responses after intestinal transplantation. Their antigens remain unidentified. The table came from immunoSEQ multiplex PCR; TCRdb's copy has only in-frame clones and leaves some out. The sample holds around 99,000 clones, 85% to 95% seen once. The sample in question was unstimulated CD8+ T cells sorted from spleen or lymph node cells, obtained before intestinal transplant. These TCRs come from a human donor who received an intestinal transplant.

The V call is TRBV4-3, the J call TRBJ2-7, with TRBD2 identical over 7 bases. Germline loops: CDR1 LGHNA, CDR2 YSLEER. The trim removed 0 bases at V and 6 bases at J, leaving 17 bases unmatched. CDR3 size: 18 residues. The CDR3 is CASSQDRGGSIGGFEQYF. The CDR3 nucleotides are TGCGCCAGCAGCCAAGATAGAGGAGGCAGTATCGGGGGGTTCGAGCAGTACTTC.

Concerning this clone: Other DNA sequences from this sample encode an identical CDR3 as well. The chain joins TRBV4-3 to TRBJ2-2; 9 bases line up with TRBD1. The germline V gene encodes CDR1 LGHNA and CDR2 YSLEER. The CDR3 covers 17 residues. V was pared by 0 bases and J by 4 bases, with 6 bases of the junction left unmatched. The CDR3 protein is CASSQELGTGTTGELFF. The CDR3 nucleotides are TGCGCCAGCAGCCAAGAGTTAGGGACAGGGACCACCGGGGAGCTGTTTTTT.

V and J are TRBV6-5 and TRBJ2-1, with D perhaps matching TRBD2 (5 bases). Germline values: CDR1 MNHEY, CDR2 SVGAGI. The CDR3 totals 12 residues. The ends were cut back, 8 bases at V and 5 bases at J, with 10 bases in the middle. CDR3 amino acids: CASAGVDNEQFF. CDR3 DNA: TGTGCCAGCGCCGGGGTAGACAATGAGCAGTTCTTC.

V usage is TRBV5-5 and J usage is TRBJ2-5; D perhaps matches TRBD2 (5 bases). The germline V gene has CDR1 SGHKS and CDR2 YYEKEE (reference sequence). This CDR3 is built from 13 residues. Trimming removed 4 bases from V and 11 bases from J, with 18 bases in between. In DNA, the CDR3 is TGTGCCAGCAGCGTTCTTCCGTTAAGGGAGCAGTACTTC. Protein: CASSVLPLREQYF.

The chain combines TRBV10-3 with TRBJ2-7; a possible D gene is TRBD1 (6 bases). Germline V gene lookup returns CDR1 ENHRY and CDR2 SYGVKD. Trimming removed 3 bases from V and 5 bases from J, with 14 bases in between. CDR3 length: 14 residues. CDR3 in amino acids: CAISELTGTDEQYF. The CDR3 DNA sequence: TGTGCCATCAGTGAATTAACAGGGACGGACGAGCAGTACTTC.

This clone was found a few times. The chain joins TRBV10-2 to TRBJ2-7, with D possibly TRBD2 on 5 matching bases. V was pared by 4 bases and J by 5 bases, with 15 bases between. The germline V gene encodes CDR1 WSHSY and CDR2 SAAADI. The length of the CDR3 is 14 residues. CDR3 nucleotide sequence: TGCGCCAGCAGTGTATCGGGGAGCGGTAACGAGCAGTACTTC. It encodes CASSVSGSGNEQYF.

V and J are TRBV4-3 and TRBJ2-1; tentative D call: TRBD2 (5 bases). The CDR3 is 16 amino acids. Germline V gives CDR1 LGHNA, CDR2 YSLEER. The V end was cut by 0 bases, the J end by 3 bases, with 12 bases between. CDR3 nucleotides: TGCGCCAGCAGCCAAGATGGAGCGGAGGACTACAATGAGCAGTTCTTC. Amino acid sequence: CASSQDGAEDYNEQFF.